These 9 T cell receptor beta chains were sequenced from one sample in a study of T-cell reconstitution after alpha-beta-depleted transplantation in children. Unique molecular identifiers featured in how the TCRbeta library was prepared. A single record per CDR3 protein comes from TCRdb applying MiXCR to the PCR reads. The table includes more than 150,000 distinct CDR3 sequences, about 6.3% detected once. Sequenced here: PBMCs from the stem cell graft donor, sampled from the stem cell graft. These receptors all stem from a human donor who donated a stem cell graft to a child with Wiskott-Aldrich syndrome.

This clonotype was counted ten times or more. The chain combines TRBV10-3 with TRBJ1-1; possible D gene TRBD1, 5 bases. This CDR3 comprises 12 residues. V lost 3 bases and J lost 6, with 8 bases in between. Germline CDR1 ENHRY, CDR2 SYGVKD. The CDR3 protein is CAISEAGPEAFF. DNA for the CDR3: TGTGCCATCAGTGAAGCAGGGCCTGAAGCTTTCTTT.

This clonotype was seen repeatedly, ten times or more. The CDR3 spells CASSLGLADEQYF. DNA of the CDR3: TGCGCCAGCAGCCTAGGACTAGCGGACGAGCAGTACTTC. This chain connects TRBV5-1 to TRBJ2-7; TRBD2 agrees at 10 bases. In germline, CDR1 is SGHRS, CDR2 YFSETQ. The trim removed 4 bases at V and 5 bases at J, leaving 3 bases unmatched. The CDR3 sequence is 13 residues long.

This clonotype appeared many times. CDR3 sequence: CASSSPGLAGPYRTDTQYF. The CDR3 nucleotides are TGCGCCAGCAGTTCCCCGGGACTAGCGGGGCCATATCGCACAGATACGCAGTATTTT. This chain uses TRBV5-1 with TRBJ2-3, with 13 bases aligning to TRBD2. CDR3 length: 19 residues. In germline, CDR1 is SGHRS, CDR2 YFSETQ. With V trimmed by 5 bases and J by 1 base, 13 bases remained unmatched.

At least ten counts were recorded for this clonotype. This chain joins TRBV20-1 and TRBJ1-6, with 7 bases aligning to TRBD1. With 0 bases clipped from V and 7 bases from J, the junction kept 6 bases outside the gene matches. Looked up from germline, CDR1 is DFQATT and CDR2 is SNEGSKA (reference sequence). This CDR3 is built from 15 residues. CDR3 sequence: CSARDHEQGNSPLHF. The DNA for the CDR3 is TGCAGTGCTAGAGATCATGAACAGGGGAATTCACCCCTCCACTTT.

This clonotype appeared many times. The chain has TRBV20-1 and TRBJ1-6; the match to TRBD1 covers 7 bases. Looked up from germline, CDR1 is DFQATT and CDR2 is SNEGSKA (reference sequence). The CDR3 totals 13 residues. The J segment lost 7 bases and the V segment lost 2 bases, leaving 2 bases of the junction unmatched. The CDR3 is CSARRGGNSPLHF. CDR3 sequence (DNA): TGCAGTGCTAGAAGAGGGGGCAATTCACCCCTCCACTTT.

This clonotype has ten or more counts. The J gene is TRBJ2-1, the V gene TRBV29-1; D is undetermined. This CDR3 is 13 amino acids long. Trimming took off 4 bases at V and 10 bases at J, with 17 bases between the two ends. CDR1 and CDR2 from the germline V gene are SQVTM and ANQGSEA. DNA of the CDR3: TGCAGCGTTGTTGTTTCTGGGCTTAAGGAGCAGTTCTTC. Its protein is CSVVVSGLKEQFF.

The table lists this clonotype with many counts. The chain combines TRBV5-1 with TRBJ2-7; D might be TRBD1 (5 bases). Trimming took off 1 base at V and 0 bases at J, with 8 bases between the two ends. The CDR3 has 14 amino acids. Germline loops: CDR1 SGHRS, CDR2 YFSETQ. The CDR3 loop is CASSLPDNSYEQYF. The DNA of the CDR3 is TGCGCCAGCAGCTTGCCGGACAACTCCTACGAGCAGTACTTC.

This chain joins TRBV29-1 and TRBJ1-2; no firm D call. Per the germline V gene, CDR1 is SQVTM and CDR2 is ANQGSEA. The CDR3 is 14 amino acids. Between the trimmed V and J ends, which lost 4 bases and 6 bases, there was a span of 18 bases. The CDR3 sequence is CSVGAPGRGNGYTF. Here the CDR3 DNA reads TGCAGCGTTGGGGCGCCCGGACGCGGTAATGGCTACACCTTC.

Ten or more counts support this clonotype. The chain links TRBV29-1 to TRBJ2-3; 9 positions match TRBD2. This CDR3 spans 15 amino acids. Germline loops: CDR1 SQVTM, CDR2 ANQGSEA. Trimming took 4 bases from V and 2 from J; bases not matched to a gene: 7. CDR3 coding DNA: TGCAGCGTTGTGGGCCTAGCGGGGCCCACAGATACGCAGTATTTT. Translating it yields CSVVGLAGPTDTQYF.